The 18 T cell receptor beta chains below were found in one sample sequenced in a study of T cells after yellow fever vaccination. TCRdb used MiXCR to reprocess the 5' RACE reads, holding one entry per CDR3 protein. Here the sample spans 300,000 to 400,000 distinct CDR3 sequences, 7.5% to 9% being singletons. Sequencing used PBMCs, obtained on the day of the first yellow fever vaccination. All receptors come from a man younger than 30 who received the YFV17D yellow fever vaccine.

The genes are TRBV5-1 and TRBJ2-2; D call uncertain. V lost 4 bases to trimming and J lost 2 bases, with 6 bases between them. CDR3 length equals 13 residues. Looked up from germline, CDR1 is SGHRS and CDR2 is YFSETQ. The CDR3 spells CASSALNTGELFF. CDR3 in DNA: TGCGCCAGCAGCGCGCTTAACACCGGGGAGCTGTTTTTT.

The chain links TRBV12-3 or TRBV12-4 to TRBJ2-1; 10 positions agree with TRBD1. V lost 3 bases, J lost 8 bases, and 4 bases stayed unmatched. The CDR3 runs 14 residues. The CDR3 DNA is TGTGCCAGCAGTTTTCAGACAGGGGGCGATGAGCAGTTCTTC. This translates into CASSFQTGGDEQFF.

This chain joins TRBV7-9 and TRBJ2-1; D perhaps matches TRBD2 (7 bases). The CDR3 consists of 14 residues. The V end was cut by 8 bases, the J end by 8 bases, with 19 bases between. The germline gives CDR1 SEHNR, CDR2 FQNEAQ (reference sequence). For the CDR3, the DNA is TGTGCCAGCTTATGGGGGGGGGGCCTCGATGAGCAGTTCTTC. Translating gives CASLWGGGLDEQFF.

This chain joins TRBV25-1 and TRBJ2-2, with TRBD1 as a possible D gene (5 bases). The CDR3 runs 16 residues. With 4 bases removed from V and 3 bases from J, the gap between germline ends came to 15 bases. CDR1 and CDR2 from the germline V gene are MGHDK and SYGVNS. The CDR3 sequence: CASSGSSRGYTGELFF. CDR3 DNA sequence: TGTGCCAGCAGTGGCTCCTCTAGGGGCTACACCGGGGAGCTGTTTTTT.

CDR3 in DNA: TGCGCCAGCAGCACCTCGGCAGGGACAGAACTCTACGAGCAGTACGTC. As protein: CASSTSAGTELYEQYV. The chain is built from TRBV5-1 and TRBJ2-7; TRBD1 agrees at 7 bases. The germline V gene encodes CDR1 SGHRS and CDR2 YFSETQ. The V segment lost 4 bases and the J segment 3 bases; nucleotides outside the gene matches: 13. The length of the CDR3 is 16 residues.

The chain employs TRBV12-3 or TRBV12-4 and TRBJ2-7, with D possibly TRBD1 on 6 matching bases. This CDR3 is built from 12 residues. V lost 4 bases to trimming and J lost 4 bases, with 8 bases between them. The CDR3: CASSWTVYEQYF. In nucleotides, the CDR3 is TGTGCCAGCAGTTGGACAGTGTACGAGCAGTACTTC.

This clonotype was seen only a few times. As DNA, the CDR3 is TGTGCCAGCAGTGAAAGGGGTGGCCAGGAGACCCAGTACTTC. Protein: CASSERGGQETQYF. V usage is TRBV7-3 and J usage is TRBJ2-5; tentatively, D is TRBD1 (5 bases). CDR1 and CDR2 from the germline V gene are SGHTA and FQGTGA. The CDR3 has 14 amino acids. Trimming removed 6 bases from V and 5 bases from J, with 16 bases in between.

There are a few counts of this clonotype. The chain uses TRBV10-2 and TRBJ2-1, with 7 positions matching TRBD1. CDR3 length: 15 amino acids. Losses at the gene ends were 2 bases for V and 8 bases for J; bases not matched to a gene: 9. From germline, CDR1 is WSHSY and CDR2 SAAADI. CDR3 in amino acids: CASSEVGGLSDEQFF. The CDR3, as DNA: TGCGCCAGCAGTGAGGTAGGGGGCTTATCGGATGAGCAGTTCTTC.

This chain links TRBV7-3 with TRBJ2-3; 8 bases map to TRBD2. Trimming removed 4 bases from V and 2 bases from J; junction bases left unmatched: 8. CDR3 length: 16 amino acids. The germline CDR1 and CDR2 sequences are SGHTA and FQGTGA. Here the CDR3 DNA reads TGTGCCAGCAGCTCACGCACGGGGGGGGACACAGATACGCAGTATTTT. This codes for CASSSRTGGDTDTQYF.

This clonotype was seen a handful of times. The chain links TRBV12-3 or TRBV12-4 to TRBJ2-7; 11 bases are shared with TRBD1. Germline trimming cut 3 bases from V and 5 bases from J; bases unmatched to any gene: 3. The CDR3 covers 14 residues. The chain's CDR3 is CASSLDRGLDEQYF. The CDR3 region has the DNA TGTGCCAGCAGTTTGGACAGGGGGCTTGACGAGCAGTACTTC.

Only a few counts were recorded for this clonotype. V gene TRBV6-5 combines with J gene TRBJ1-6, with D maybe TRBD1 (5 bases). Trimming took off 0 bases at V and 7 bases at J, with 7 bases between the two ends. Per germline, CDR1 MNHEY and CDR2 SVGAGI. The CDR3 is 14 amino acids. The CDR3 DNA is TGTGCCAGCAGTTACTCCGGGGGAAATTCACCCCTCCACTTT. Translated: CASSYSGGNSPLHF.

V usage is TRBV10-3 and J usage is TRBJ2-2; D may match TRBD1 or TRBD2 (5 bases each). The V end lost 8 bases, the J end lost 1 base, and 5 bases lay between the germline ends. CDR1 ENHRY and CDR2 SYGVKD come from the germline V gene. This CDR3 has 12 amino acids. The CDR3 sequence: CAIGGNTGELFF. The CDR3 bases are TGTGCCATCGGGGGGAACACCGGGGAGCTGTTTTTT.

This clonotype turned up a few times. This chain links TRBV19 with TRBJ1-4; D possibly corresponds to TRBD1 (6 bases). Germline assignment: CDR1 LNHDA and CDR2 SQIVND (reference sequence). Trimming shortened V by 3 bases and J by 14 bases, and 19 bases separated the two germline ends. CDR3 length: 14 residues. This chain's CDR3 is CASSMGASQYLLFF. CDR3 DNA sequence: TGTGCCAGTAGTATGGGGGCCTCACAATACCTGCTGTTTTTT.

The table lists this clonotype with many counts. V and J are TRBV20-1 and TRBJ1-1; D gene ambiguous. Trimming left V 5 bases short and J 0 bases short, with 16 bases between. This CDR3 region has 15 residues. Germline CDR1 DFQATT, CDR2 SNEGSKA (reference sequence). The CDR3 nucleotides are TGCAGTGCTGGGCGAGGTGATACGGTGAACACTGAAGCTTTCTTT. Encoded protein: CSAGRGDTVNTEAFF.

This clonotype appeared a few times. This CDR3 reads CASSPGRDLFF. DNA of the CDR3: TGTGCCAGCAGCCCGGGACGGGATTTGTTTTTT. The genes are TRBV11-2 and TRBJ1-4, with D perhaps matching TRBD1 (5 bases). Germline V lookup: CDR1 SGHAT, CDR2 FQNNGV. The V and J ends lost 5 bases and 15 bases respectively, with 13 bases between them. The CDR3 totals 11 residues.

Ten or more counts support this clonotype. The J gene is TRBJ2-1, the V gene TRBV5-1, with a possible D match to TRBD1 (6 bases). This CDR3 spans 13 amino acids. Trimming cost V 4 bases and J 8 bases, with 13 bases left between them. Germline CDR1 and CDR2: SGHRS and YFSETQ. CDR3 loop: CASSRARGDEQFF. The CDR3 bases are TGCGCCAGCAGCAGGGCCAGGGGCGATGAGCAGTTCTTC.

The chain has TRBV19 and TRBJ2-5; TRBD2 matches 13 bases. This CDR3 comprises 17 residues. The ends lost 7 bases at V and 5 bases at J; junction bases unmatched: 13. The germline gives CDR1 LNHDA, CDR2 SQIVND (reference sequence). DNA for the CDR3: TGTGCCAGTACCCCGGGACTAGCGGGGTTTTCCACGGAGACCCAGTACTTC. This translates into CASTPGLAGFSTETQYF.

This rearrangement joins TRBV6-5 to TRBJ2-1; D gene ambiguous. The CDR3 has 17 residues. Between the trimmed V and J ends, which lost 4 bases and 3 bases, there was a span of 19 bases. The V gene's germline CDR1 is MNHEY and CDR2 SVGAGI. The CDR3 bases are TGTGCCAGCAGTTCAGCTACAGCCCCGTCCAGCTACAATGAGCAGTTCTTC. This translates into CASSSATAPSSYNEQFF.